This is a list of T cell receptor beta chains from one sample in a study of T cells in Graves' hyperthyroidism and ophthalmopathy. TCRdb fed the multiplex PCR reads into MiXCR, producing one record per CDR3 protein. Of some 320,000 distinct CDR3 sequences listed, approximately 14% were seen once; the top ten hold approximately 35%. The sequenced sample consisted of blood. Receptors were obtained from a woman in her 40s with Graves' ophthalmopathy. Each CDR3 is given with its conserved first and last residue. The D gene is left open where the match is weak. Clone sizes are given selectively: once, few, many, or a class where the clone is expanded.

J | V | D | size | DNA | CDR3
TRBJ2-1 | TRBV7-2 | NA | many | TGTGCCAGCAGCTACGACTACTCCTACAATGAGCAGTTCTTC | CASSYDYSYNEQFF
TRBJ2-5 | TRBV20-1 | TRBD2 | NA | TGCAGTGCTATAAGACTAGCGGGAGGCAACCAAGAGACCCAGTACTTC | CSAIRLAGGNQETQYF
TRBJ1-1 | TRBV16 | TRBD1 | few | TGTGCCAGCAGCCAAACGACAGGGATAGCTGAAGCTTTCTTT | CASSQTTGIAEAFF
TRBJ2-7 | TRBV5-1 | TRBD1 | many | TGCGCCAGGGTACGACAGGGGACCTCCTACGAGCAGTACTTC | CARVRQGTSYEQYF
TRBJ2-1 | TRBV29-1 | TRBD2 | many | TGCAGCGTTTGGACTAGCGGGAGTCATTTCAACAATGAGCAGTTCTTC | CSVWTSGSHFNNEQFF
TRBJ1-5 | TRBV20-1 | NA | many | TGCAGTGCCGCGTTTGGGCCGATTAGCAATCAGCCCCAGCATTTT | CSAAFGPISNQPQHF
TRBJ1-6 | TRBV18 | NA | NA | TGTGCCAGCTCACCAAGAGCTGTCTTGGGAGGCTCACCCCTCCACTTT | CASSPRAVLGGSPLHF
TRBJ2-5 | TRBV4-2 | TRBD2 | NA | TGTGCCAGCAGCCAAGATATAGTGAGCGGGAGGGCCGTGAAGACCCAGTACTTC | CASSQDIVSGRAVKTQYF
TRBJ2-2 | TRBV28 | NA | many | TGTGCCAGCAGCCCCAAGGCTCCCAGAGACACCGGGGAGCTGTTTTTT | CASSPKAPRDTGELFF
TRBJ2-5 | TRBV7-6 | TRBD2 | NA | TGTGCCAGCAGCCCGATAGCGGGAATAGAGACCCAGTACTTC | CASSPIAGIETQYF
TRBJ2-1 | TRBV6-2/TRBV6-3 | TRBD2 | many | TGTGCCACCAGTAATCGCGGGAGACCCAATGAGCAGTTCTTC | CATSNRGRPNEQFF
TRBJ1-6 | TRBV27 | NA | few | TGTGCCAGCAGTTTGGGCAGGGAGCATAATTCACCCCTCCACTTT | CASSLGREHNSPLHF
TRBJ2-1 | TRBV27 | TRBD2 | many | TGTGCCAGCAGACCACTAGCGGGGGTTTACAATGAGCAGTTCTTC | CASRPLAGVYNEQFF
TRBJ2-3 | TRBV19 | NA | NA | TGTGCCAGTAGGGACCCAGGGTCGGGGCTCACAGATACGCAGTATTTT | CASRDPGSGLTDTQYF
TRBJ1-2 | TRBV29-1 | NA | many | TGCAGCGTTGAAGAGATCCGGGGTTGGAGTGGCTACACCTTC | CSVEEIRGWSGYTF
TRBJ2-7 | TRBV14 | NA | NA | TGTGCCAGCAGCCAAGTATCCAGGGGGGAAGGTTACGAGCAGTACTTC | CASSQVSRGEGYEQYF
TRBJ2-7 | TRBV5-5 | TRBD1 | few | TGTGCCAGCAGCGGGGGGACAGGGCACTCCTACGAGCAGTACTTC | CASSGGTGHSYEQYF
TRBJ2-5 | TRBV7-9 | NA | NA | TGTGCCAGCAGTCAGGTTAAAGAGACCCAGTACTTC | CASSQVKETQYF
TRBJ2-3 | TRBV11-2 | NA | many | TGTGCCAGCAACTCCACAGGATGGACTCCCCTCACGGTCACAGATACGCAGTATTTT | CASNSTGWTPLTVTDTQYF
TRBJ1-4 | TRBV4-2 | NA | NA | TGTGCCAGCAGCCCCAACTCGGGGGTCGGGGATGAAAAACTGTTTTTT | CASSPNSGVGDEKLFF
TRBJ2-2 | TRBV2 | TRBD1 | many | TGTGCCAGCAGTGATCGGGGGCCAGGGGGCATGACCGGGGAGCTGTTTTTT | CASSDRGPGGMTGELFF
TRBJ1-1 | TRBV29-1 | NA | many | TGCAGCGTAACCGGACTCAGGAACACTGAAGCTTTCTTT | CSVTGLRNTEAFF
TRBJ2-3 | TRBV6-5 | NA | many | TGTGCCAGCAGTTACTCGACATCTCCTAGCGAGAGCACAGATACGCAGTATTTT | CASSYSTSPSESTDTQYF
TRBJ2-1 | TRBV6-9 | NA | NA | TGTGCCAGCAGTTTGGACAGCCCATACAATGAGCAGTTCTTC | CASSLDSPYNEQFF